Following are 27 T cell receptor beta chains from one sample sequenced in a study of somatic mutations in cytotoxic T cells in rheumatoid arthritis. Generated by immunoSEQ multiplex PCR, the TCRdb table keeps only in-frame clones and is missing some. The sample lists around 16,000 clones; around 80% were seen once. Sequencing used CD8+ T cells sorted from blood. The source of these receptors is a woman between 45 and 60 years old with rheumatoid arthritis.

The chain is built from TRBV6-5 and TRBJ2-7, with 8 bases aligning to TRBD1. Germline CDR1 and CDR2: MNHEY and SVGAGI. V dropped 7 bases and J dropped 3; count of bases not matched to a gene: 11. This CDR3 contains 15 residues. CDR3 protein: CASTQGQGTIYEQYF. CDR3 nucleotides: TGTGCCAGCACCCAAGGACAGGGAACTATCTACGAGCAGTACTTC.

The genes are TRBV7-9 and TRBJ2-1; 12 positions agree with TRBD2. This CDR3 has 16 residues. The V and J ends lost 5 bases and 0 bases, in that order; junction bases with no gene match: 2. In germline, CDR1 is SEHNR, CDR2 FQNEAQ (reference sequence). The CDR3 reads CASSPTSGSSYNEQFF. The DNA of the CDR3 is TGTGCCAGCAGCCCGACTAGCGGGAGCTCCTACAATGAGCAGTTCTTC.

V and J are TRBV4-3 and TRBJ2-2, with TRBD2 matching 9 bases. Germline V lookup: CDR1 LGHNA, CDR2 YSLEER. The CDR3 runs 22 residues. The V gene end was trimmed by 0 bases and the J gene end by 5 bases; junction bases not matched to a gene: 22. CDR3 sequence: CASSQDKLGRAVAGVNTGELFF. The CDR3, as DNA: TGCGCCAGCAGCCAAGATAAATTAGGGCGAGCGGTAGCGGGAGTGAATACCGGGGAGCTGTTTTTT.

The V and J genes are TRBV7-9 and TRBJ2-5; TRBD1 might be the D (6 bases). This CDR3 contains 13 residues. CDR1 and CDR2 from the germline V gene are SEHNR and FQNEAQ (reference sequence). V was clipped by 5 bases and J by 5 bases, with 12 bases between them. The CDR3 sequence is CASSPVQGETQYF. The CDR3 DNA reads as TGTGCCAGCAGCCCAGTCCAGGGGGAGACCCAGTACTTC.

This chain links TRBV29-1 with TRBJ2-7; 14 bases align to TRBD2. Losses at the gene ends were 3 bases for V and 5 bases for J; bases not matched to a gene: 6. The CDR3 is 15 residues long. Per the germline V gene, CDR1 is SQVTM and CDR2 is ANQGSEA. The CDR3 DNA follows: TGCAGCGTTGAGGGACTAGCGGGAGTAAGGCACGAGCAGTACTTC. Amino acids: CSVEGLAGVRHEQYF.

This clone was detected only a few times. The CDR3 coding sequence is TGTGCCAGCAGTCCACAGGGGGCGGGTGAGCAGTACTTC. This encodes CASSPQGAGEQYF. The chain couples TRBV27 to TRBJ2-7; TRBD1 aligns across 9 bases. V was pared by 5 bases and J by 7 bases, with 6 bases of the junction left unmatched. CDR1 is MNHEY, CDR2 SMNVEV, per germline (reference sequence). The CDR3 spans 13 residues.

The CDR3 sequence is CASSLGRTALYNEQFF. CDR3 sequence (DNA): TGTGCCAGCAGCTTAGGGAGGACAGCCCTCTACAATGAGCAGTTCTTC. This chain joins TRBV11-2 and TRBJ2-1, with a tentative D call TRBD1 (6 bases). Germline V gene data show CDR1 as SGHAT and CDR2 as FQNNGV. There are 16 residues in the CDR3. V was pared by 1 base and J by 3 bases, with 13 bases between. Supplemented by reference TRBV11-2 and TRBJ2-1, the full variable domain reads EAGVAQSPRYKIIEKRQSVAFWCNPISGHATLYWYQQILGQGPKLLIQFQNNGVVDDSQLPKDRFSAERLKGVDSTLKIQPAKLEDSAVYLCASSLGRTALYNEQFFGPGTRLTVL.

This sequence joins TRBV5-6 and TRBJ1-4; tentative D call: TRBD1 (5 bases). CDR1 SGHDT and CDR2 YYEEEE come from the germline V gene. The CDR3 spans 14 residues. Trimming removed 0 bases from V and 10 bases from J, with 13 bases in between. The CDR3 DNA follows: TGTGCCAGCAGCTTGGAAAGGGGACGAAGAAAACTGTTTTTT. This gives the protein CASSLERGRRKLFF.

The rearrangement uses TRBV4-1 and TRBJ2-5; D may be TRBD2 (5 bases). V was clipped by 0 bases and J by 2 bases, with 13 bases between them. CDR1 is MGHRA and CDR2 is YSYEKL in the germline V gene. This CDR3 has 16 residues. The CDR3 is CASSQDNPGIQETQYF. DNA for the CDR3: TGCGCCAGCAGCCAAGATAATCCGGGAATACAAGAGACCCAGTACTTC.

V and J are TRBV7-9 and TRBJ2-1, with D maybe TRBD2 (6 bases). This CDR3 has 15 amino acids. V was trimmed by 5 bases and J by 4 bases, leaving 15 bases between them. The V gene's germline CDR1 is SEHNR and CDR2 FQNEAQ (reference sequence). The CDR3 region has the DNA TGTGCCAGCAGCCGGTCCGGGACTGCTTACAATGAGCAGTTCTTC. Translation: CASSRSGTAYNEQFF. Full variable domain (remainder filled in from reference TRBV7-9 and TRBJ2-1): DTGVSQNPRHKITKRGQNVTFRCDPISEHNRLYWYRQTLGQGPEFLTYFQNEAQLEKSRLLSDRFSAERPKGSFSTLEIQRTEQGDSAMYLCASSRSGTAYNEQFFGPGTRLTVL.

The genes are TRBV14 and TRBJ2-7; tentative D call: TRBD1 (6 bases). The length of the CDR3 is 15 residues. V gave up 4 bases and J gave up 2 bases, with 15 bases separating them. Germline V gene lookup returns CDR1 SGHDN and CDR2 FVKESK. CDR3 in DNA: TGTGCCAGCAGCCGGACAGAACGAACCGCCTACGAGCAGTACTTC. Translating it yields CASSRTERTAYEQYF. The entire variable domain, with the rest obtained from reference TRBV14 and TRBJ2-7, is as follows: EAGVTQFPSHSVIEKGQTVTLRCDPISGHDNLYWYRRVMGKEIKFLLHFVKESKQDESGMPNNRFLAERTGGTYSTLKVQPAELEDSGVYFCASSRTERTAYEQYFGPGTRLTVT.

The CDR3 sequence is CASARGPAYNEQFF. The CDR3 DNA sequence: TGTGCCAGCGCCAGGGGCCCTGCCTACAATGAGCAGTTCTTC. The chain carries TRBV27 and TRBJ2-1; D perhaps matches TRBD1 (6 bases). The CDR3 length is 14 residues. Germline V lookup: CDR1 MNHEY, CDR2 SMNVEV (reference sequence). V lost 8 bases and J 2 bases, leaving 13 bases between the germline ends.

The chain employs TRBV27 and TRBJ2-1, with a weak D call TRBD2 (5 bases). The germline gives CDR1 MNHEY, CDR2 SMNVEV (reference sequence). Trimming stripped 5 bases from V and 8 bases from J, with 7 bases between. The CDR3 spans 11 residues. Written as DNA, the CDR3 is TGTGCCAGCAGTAAACTAGATGAGCAGTTCTTC. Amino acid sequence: CASSKLDEQFF.

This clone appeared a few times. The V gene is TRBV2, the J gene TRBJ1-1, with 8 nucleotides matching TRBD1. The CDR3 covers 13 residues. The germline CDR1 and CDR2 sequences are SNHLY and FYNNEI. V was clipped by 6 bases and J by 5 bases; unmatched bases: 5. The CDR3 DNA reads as TGTGCCAGCAGCCTAGACAGGGGTACTGAAGCTTTCTTT. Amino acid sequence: CASSLDRGTEAFF.

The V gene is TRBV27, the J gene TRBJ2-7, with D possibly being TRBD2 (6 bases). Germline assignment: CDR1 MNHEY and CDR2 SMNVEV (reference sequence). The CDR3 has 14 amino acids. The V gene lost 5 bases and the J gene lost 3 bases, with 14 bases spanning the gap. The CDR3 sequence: CASSLAPRGYEQYF. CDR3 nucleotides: TGTGCCAGCAGTCTAGCGCCGCGAGGCTACGAGCAGTACTTC.

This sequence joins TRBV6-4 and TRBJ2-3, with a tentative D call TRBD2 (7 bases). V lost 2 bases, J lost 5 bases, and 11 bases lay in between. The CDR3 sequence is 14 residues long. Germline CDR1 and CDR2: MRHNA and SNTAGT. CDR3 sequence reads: CASSDGGAEDTQYF. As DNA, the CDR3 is TGTGCCAGCAGTGACGGGGGGGCCGAAGATACGCAGTATTTT.

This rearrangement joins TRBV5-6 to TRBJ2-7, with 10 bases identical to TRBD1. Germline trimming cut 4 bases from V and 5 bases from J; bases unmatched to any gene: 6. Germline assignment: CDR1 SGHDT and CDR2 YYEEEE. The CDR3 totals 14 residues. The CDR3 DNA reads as TGTGCCAGCAGCGCGGGACAGGGGTACCACGAGCAGTACTTC. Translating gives CASSAGQGYHEQYF. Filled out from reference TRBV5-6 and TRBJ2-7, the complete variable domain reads DAGVTQSPTHLIKTRGQQVTLRCSPKSGHDTVSWYQQALGQGPQFIFQYYEEEERQRGNFPDRFSGHQFPNYSSELNVNALLLGDSALYLCASSAGQGYHEQYFGPGTRLTVT.

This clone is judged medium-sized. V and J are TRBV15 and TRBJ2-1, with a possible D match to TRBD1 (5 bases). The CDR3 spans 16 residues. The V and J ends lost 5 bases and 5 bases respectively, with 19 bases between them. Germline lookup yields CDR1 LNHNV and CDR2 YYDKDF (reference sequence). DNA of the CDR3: TGTGCCACCAGCGGACCTCTAGTTGGGGCCAACAATGAGCAGTTCTTC. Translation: CATSGPLVGANNEQFF.

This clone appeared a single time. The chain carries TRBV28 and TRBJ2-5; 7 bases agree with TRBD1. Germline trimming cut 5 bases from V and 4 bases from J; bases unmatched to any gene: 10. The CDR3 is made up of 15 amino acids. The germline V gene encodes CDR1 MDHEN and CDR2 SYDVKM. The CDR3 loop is CASSLSGGTRETQYF. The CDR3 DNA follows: TGTGCCAGCAGTCTTTCAGGGGGAACGCGAGAGACCCAGTACTTC.

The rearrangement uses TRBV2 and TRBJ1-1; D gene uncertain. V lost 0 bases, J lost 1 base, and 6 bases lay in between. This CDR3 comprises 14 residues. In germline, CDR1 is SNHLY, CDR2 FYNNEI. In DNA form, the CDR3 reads TGTGCCAGCAGTGAAGCCGGCACGAACACTGAAGCTTTCTTT. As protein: CASSEAGTNTEAFF. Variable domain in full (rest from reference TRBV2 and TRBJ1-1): EPEVTQTPSHQVTQMGQEVILRCVPISNHLYFYWYRQILGQKVEFLVSFYNNEISEKSEIFDDQFSVERPDGSNFTLKIRSTKLEDSAMYFCASSEAGTNTEAFFGQGTRLTVV.

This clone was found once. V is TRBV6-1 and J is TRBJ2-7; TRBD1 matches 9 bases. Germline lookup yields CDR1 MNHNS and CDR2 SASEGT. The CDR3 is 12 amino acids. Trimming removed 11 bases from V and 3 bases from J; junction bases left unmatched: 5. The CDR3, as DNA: TGTGCCTTGGACAGGGGAAACTACGAGCAGTACTTC. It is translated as CALDRGNYEQYF.

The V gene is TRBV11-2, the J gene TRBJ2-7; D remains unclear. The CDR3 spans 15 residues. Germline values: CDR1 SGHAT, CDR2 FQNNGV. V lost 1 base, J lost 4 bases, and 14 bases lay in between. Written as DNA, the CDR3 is TGTGCCAGCAGCTTAGTTCCGGCGCCCGGGTACGAGCAGTACTTC. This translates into CASSLVPAPGYEQYF.

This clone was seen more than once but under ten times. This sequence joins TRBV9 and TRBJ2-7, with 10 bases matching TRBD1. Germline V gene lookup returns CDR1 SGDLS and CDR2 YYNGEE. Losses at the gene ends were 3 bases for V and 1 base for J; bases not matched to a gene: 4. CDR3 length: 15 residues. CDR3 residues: CASSGPGQGSYEQYF. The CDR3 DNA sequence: TGTGCCAGCAGCGGACCGGGACAGGGGTCCTACGAGCAGTACTTC.

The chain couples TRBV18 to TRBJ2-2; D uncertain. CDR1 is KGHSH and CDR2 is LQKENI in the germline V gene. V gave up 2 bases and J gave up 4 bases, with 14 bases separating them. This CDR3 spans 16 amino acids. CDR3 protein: CASSPREHLGTGELFF. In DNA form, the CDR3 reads TGTGCCAGCTCACCAAGGGAACACCTGGGCACCGGGGAGCTGTTTTTT.

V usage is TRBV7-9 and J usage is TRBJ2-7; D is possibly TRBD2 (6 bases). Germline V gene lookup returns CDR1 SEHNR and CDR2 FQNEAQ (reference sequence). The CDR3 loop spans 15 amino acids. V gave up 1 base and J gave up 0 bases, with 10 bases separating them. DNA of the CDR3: TGTGCCAGCAGCTTAGAATTCGGGAGCTCCTACGAGCAGTACTTC. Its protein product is CASSLEFGSSYEQYF.

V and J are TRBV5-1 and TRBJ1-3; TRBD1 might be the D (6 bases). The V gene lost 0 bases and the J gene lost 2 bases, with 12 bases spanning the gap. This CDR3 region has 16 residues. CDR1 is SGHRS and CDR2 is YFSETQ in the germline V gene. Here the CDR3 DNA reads TGCGCCAGCAGCTTGGAGGGGGGGCTTACTGGAAACACCATATATTTT. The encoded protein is CASSLEGGLTGNTIYF. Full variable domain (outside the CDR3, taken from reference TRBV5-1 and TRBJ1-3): KAGVTQTPRYLIKTRGQQVTLSCSPISGHRSVSWYQQTPGQGLQFLFEYFSETQRNKGNFPGRFSGRQFSNSRSEMNVSTLELGDSALYLCASSLEGGLTGNTIYFGEGSWLTVV.

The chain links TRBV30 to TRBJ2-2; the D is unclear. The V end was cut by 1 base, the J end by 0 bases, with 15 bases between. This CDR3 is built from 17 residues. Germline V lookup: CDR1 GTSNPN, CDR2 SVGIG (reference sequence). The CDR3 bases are TGTGCCTGGAGTGGATGGGTGGGCAACGCGAACACCGGGGAGCTGTTTTTT. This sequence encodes CAWSGWVGNANTGELFF.